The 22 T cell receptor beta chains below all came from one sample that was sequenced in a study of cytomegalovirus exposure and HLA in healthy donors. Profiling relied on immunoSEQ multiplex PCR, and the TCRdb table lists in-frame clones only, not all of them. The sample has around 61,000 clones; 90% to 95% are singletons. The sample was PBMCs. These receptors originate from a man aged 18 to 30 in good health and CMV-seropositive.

Written as DNA, the CDR3 is TGTGCCAGCAGCCGTCGAGGTAGGATTACAGGGGAGGAGACCCAGTACTTC. Amino acids: CASSRRGRITGEETQYF. This chain connects TRBV7-9 to TRBJ2-5, with 7 bases fitting TRBD1. V was clipped by 5 bases and J by 5 bases; unmatched bases: 17. This CDR3 has 17 amino acids. Germline V gene data show CDR1 as SEHNR and CDR2 as FQNEAQ (reference sequence).

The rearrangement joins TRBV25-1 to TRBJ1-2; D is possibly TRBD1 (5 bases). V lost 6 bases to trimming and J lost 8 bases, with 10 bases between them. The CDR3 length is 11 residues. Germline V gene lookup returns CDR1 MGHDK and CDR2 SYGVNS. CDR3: CASRGAGGYTF. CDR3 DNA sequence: TGTGCCAGCAGGGGCGCAGGGGGCTACACCTTC.

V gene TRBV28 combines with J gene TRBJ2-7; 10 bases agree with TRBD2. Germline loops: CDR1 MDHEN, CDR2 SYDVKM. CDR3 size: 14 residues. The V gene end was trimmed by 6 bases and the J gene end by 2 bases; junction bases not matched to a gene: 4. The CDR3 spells CASSKSGRAYEQYF. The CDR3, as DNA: TGTGCCAGCAGCAAAAGCGGGAGGGCCTACGAGCAGTACTTC.

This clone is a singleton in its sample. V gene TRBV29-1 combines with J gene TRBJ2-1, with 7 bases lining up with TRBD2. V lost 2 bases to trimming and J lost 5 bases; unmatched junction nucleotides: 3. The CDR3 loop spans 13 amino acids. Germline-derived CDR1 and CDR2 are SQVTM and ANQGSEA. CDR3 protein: CSVEKGRDNEQFF. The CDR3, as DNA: TGCAGCGTTGAAAAAGGGAGGGACAATGAGCAGTTCTTC.

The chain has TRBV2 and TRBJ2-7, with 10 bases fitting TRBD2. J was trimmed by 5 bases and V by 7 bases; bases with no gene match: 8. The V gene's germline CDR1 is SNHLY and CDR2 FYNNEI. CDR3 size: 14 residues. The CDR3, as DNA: TGTGCCAGCAACCCTAGCGGGAGATGGCACGAGCAGTACTTC. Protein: CASNPSGRWHEQYF.

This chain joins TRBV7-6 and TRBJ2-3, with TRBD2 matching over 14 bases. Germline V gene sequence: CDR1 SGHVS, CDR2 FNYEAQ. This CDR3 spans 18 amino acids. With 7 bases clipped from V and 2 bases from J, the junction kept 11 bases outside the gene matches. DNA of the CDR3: TGTGCCAGCAAGGGACTAGCGGGAGCGGGAGAGGCCACAGATACGCAGTATTTT. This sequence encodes CASKGLAGAGEATDTQYF.

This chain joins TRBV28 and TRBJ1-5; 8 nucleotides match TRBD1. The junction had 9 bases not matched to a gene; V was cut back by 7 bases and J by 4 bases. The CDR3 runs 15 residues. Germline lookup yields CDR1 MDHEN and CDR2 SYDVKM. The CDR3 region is CASKSDREMNQPQHF. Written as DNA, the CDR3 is TGTGCCAGCAAATCGGACAGGGAGATGAATCAGCCCCAGCATTTT.

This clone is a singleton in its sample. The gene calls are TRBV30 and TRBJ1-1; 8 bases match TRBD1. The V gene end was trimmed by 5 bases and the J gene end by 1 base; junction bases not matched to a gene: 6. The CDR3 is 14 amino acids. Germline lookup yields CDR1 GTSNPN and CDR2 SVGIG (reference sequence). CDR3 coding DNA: TGTGCCTGGGACAGGGGAGTTGGGAACACTGAAGCTTTCTTT. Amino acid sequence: CAWDRGVGNTEAFF.

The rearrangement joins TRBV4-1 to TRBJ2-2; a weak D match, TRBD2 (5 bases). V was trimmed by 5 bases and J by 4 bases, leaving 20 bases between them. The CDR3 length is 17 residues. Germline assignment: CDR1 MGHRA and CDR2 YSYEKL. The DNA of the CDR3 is TGCGCCAGCAGCGCCCGCCTCCTTCGGGGAAGCACCGGGGAGCTGTTTTTT. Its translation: CASSARLLRGSTGELFF.

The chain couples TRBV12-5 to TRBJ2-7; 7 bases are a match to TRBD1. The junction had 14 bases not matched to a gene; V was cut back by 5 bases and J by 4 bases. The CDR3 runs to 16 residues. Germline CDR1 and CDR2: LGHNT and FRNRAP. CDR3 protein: CASGPRGGFQPYEQYF. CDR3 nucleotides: TGTGCTAGTGGTCCCCGAGGGGGCTTTCAACCTTACGAGCAGTACTTC.

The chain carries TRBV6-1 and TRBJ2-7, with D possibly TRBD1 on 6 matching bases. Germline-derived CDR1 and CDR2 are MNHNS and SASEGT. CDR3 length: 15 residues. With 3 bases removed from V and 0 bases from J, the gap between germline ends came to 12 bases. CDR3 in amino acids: CASSDWGHFSYEQYF. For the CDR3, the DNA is TGTGCCAGCAGTGATTGGGGACACTTCTCCTACGAGCAGTACTTC.

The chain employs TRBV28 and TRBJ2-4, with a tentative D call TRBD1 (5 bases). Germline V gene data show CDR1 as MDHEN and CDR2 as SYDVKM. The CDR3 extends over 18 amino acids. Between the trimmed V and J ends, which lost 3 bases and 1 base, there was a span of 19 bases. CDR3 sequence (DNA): TGTGCCAGCAGTTTCCTACCGTTGACAGCACTGGCCAAAAACATTCAGTACTTC. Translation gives CASSFLPLTALAKNIQYF.

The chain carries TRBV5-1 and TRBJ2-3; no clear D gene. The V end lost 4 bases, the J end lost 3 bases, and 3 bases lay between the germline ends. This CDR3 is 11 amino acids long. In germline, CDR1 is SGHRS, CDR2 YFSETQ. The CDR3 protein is CASSATDTQYF. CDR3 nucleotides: TGCGCCAGCAGCGCGACAGATACGCAGTATTTT.

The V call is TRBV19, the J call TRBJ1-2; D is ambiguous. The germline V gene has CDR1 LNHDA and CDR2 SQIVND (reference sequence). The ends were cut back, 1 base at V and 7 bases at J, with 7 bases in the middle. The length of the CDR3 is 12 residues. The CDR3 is CASSIGGVGYTF. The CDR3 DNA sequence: TGTGCCAGTAGTATAGGAGGAGTTGGCTACACCTTC. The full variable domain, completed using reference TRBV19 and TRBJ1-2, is DGGITQSPKYLFRKEGQNVTLSCEQNLNHDAMYWYRQDPGQGLRLIYYSQIVNDFQKGDIAEGYSVSREKKESFPLTVTSAQKNPTAFYLCASSIGGVGYTFGSGTRLTVV.

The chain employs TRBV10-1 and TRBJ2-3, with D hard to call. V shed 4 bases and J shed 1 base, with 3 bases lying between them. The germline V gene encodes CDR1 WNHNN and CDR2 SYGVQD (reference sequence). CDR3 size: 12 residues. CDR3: CASSAGTDTQYF. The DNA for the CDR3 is TGCGCCAGCAGTGCCGGCACAGATACGCAGTATTTT.

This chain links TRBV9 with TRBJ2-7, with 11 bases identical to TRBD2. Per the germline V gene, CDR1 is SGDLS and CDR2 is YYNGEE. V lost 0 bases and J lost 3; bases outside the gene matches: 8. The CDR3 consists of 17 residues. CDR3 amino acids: CASSVAESSGGFYEQYF. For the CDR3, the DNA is TGTGCCAGCAGCGTAGCTGAGTCTAGCGGGGGGTTCTACGAGCAGTACTTC.

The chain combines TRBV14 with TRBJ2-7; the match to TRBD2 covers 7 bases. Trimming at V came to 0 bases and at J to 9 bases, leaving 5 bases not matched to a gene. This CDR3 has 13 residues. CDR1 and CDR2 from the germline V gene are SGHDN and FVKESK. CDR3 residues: CASSQDEGGAQYF. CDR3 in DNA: TGTGCCAGCAGCCAAGATGAGGGAGGGGCGCAGTACTTC.

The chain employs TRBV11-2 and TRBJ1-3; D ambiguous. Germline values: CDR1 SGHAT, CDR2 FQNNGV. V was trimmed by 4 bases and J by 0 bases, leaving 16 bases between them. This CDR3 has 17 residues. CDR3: CASSSNRGRGSGNTIYF. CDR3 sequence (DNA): TGTGCCAGCAGCTCAAACAGAGGACGGGGCTCTGGAAACACCATATATTTT.

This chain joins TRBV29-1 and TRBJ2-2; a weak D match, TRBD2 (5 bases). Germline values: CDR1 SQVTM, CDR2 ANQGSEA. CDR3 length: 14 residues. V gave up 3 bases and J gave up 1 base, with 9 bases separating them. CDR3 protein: CSVEVAGNTGELFF. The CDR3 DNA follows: TGCAGCGTTGAGGTGGCGGGGAACACCGGGGAGCTGTTTTTT.

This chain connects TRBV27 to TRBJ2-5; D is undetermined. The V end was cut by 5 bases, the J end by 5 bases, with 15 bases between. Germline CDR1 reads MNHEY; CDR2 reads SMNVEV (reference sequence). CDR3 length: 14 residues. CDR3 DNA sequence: TGTGCCAGCAGTCCGACCCGACTGAGGGAGACCCAGTACTTC. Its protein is CASSPTRLRETQYF.

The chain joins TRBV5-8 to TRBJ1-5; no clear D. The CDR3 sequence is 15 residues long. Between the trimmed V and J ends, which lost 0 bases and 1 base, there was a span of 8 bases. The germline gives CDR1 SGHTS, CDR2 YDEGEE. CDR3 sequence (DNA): TGTGCCAGCAGCTTGGAACAGTTCAGCAATCAGCCCCAGCATTTT. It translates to CASSLEQFSNQPQHF.

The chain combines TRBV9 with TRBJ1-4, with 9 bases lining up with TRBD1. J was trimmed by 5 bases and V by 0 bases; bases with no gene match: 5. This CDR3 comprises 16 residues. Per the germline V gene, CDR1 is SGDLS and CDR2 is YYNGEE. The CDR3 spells CASSVDPGQGNEKLFF. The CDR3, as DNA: TGTGCCAGCAGCGTAGACCCGGGACAGGGAAATGAAAAACTGTTTTTT.